These 11 T cell receptor beta chains share one sample of origin, sequenced in a study of blood T cell repertoires in COVID-19. TCRdb's table, derived via immunoSEQ multiplex PCR, lists solely in-frame clones and lacks some. This table holds roughly 300,000 clones, 80% to 90% found once. Material: peripheral blood. Receptor source: a woman aged 30 to 39 with COVID-19, enrolled during active disease.

The chain employs TRBV5-1 and TRBJ1-4; D is unclear. Between the trimmed V and J ends, which lost 0 bases and 7 bases, there was a span of 16 bases. Germline CDR1 is SGHRS and CDR2 is YFSETQ. The CDR3 contains 16 residues. The DNA for the CDR3 is TGCGCCAGCAGCTTGGGGGCAGGCCTGAGTGGTGAAAAACTGTTTTTT. This encodes CASSLGAGLSGEKLFF.

The chain recombines TRBV4-1 with TRBJ1-2; possibly TRBD1 for D (6 bases). The V and J ends lost 0 bases and 8 bases respectively, with 13 bases between them. This CDR3 is 14 amino acids long. Germline CDR1 is MGHRA and CDR2 is YSYEKL. CDR3 nucleotides: TGCGCCAGCAGCCAAGATCGGGGGGCGCCCGGCTACACCTTC. The encoded protein is CASSQDRGAPGYTF.

The chain recombines TRBV4-1 with TRBJ2-6, with 11 bases aligning to TRBD2. V was pared by 4 bases and J by 1 base, with 12 bases of the junction left unmatched. The CDR3 length is 20 residues. Germline CDR1 is MGHRA and CDR2 is YSYEKL. The CDR3 protein is CASSRPISGGAVSGANVLTF. In DNA form, the CDR3 reads TGCGCCAGCAGCCGCCCTATTAGCGGGGGGGCCGTTTCTGGGGCCAACGTCCTGACTTTC.

This chain connects TRBV7-9 to TRBJ2-1, with TRBD1 matching 8 bases. In germline, CDR1 is SEHNR, CDR2 FQNEAQ (reference sequence). This CDR3 spans 17 amino acids. Germline trimming cut 5 bases from V and 3 bases from J; bases unmatched to any gene: 12. The CDR3 DNA reads as TGTGCCAGCAGCAAAAGCGCCTTGGACAGGGTCTACAATGAGCAGTTCTTC. Translated, it gives CASSKSALDRVYNEQFF.

This chain uses TRBV28 with TRBJ2-7; 8 bases align to TRBD1. Germline CDR1 MDHEN, CDR2 SYDVKM. This CDR3 has 14 amino acids. V trimming: 10 bases; J trimming: 7 bases; junction bases outside the gene matches: 15. For the CDR3, the DNA is TGTGCCACCCCAGGTGGCAGGGGGCTTGGAGAGCAGTACTTC. It is translated as CATPGGRGLGEQYF.

This chain links TRBV5-5 with TRBJ1-6, with D maybe TRBD1 (6 bases). Germline CDR1 SGHKS, CDR2 YYEKEE (reference sequence). The CDR3 consists of 17 residues. With 4 bases removed from V and 3 bases from J, the gap between germline ends came to 17 bases. The CDR3 sequence: CASSQPEGGGYNSPLHF. The CDR3 DNA reads as TGTGCCAGCAGCCAACCAGAGGGGGGGGGCTATAATTCACCCCTCCACTTT. Combining the CDR3 with reference TRBV5-5 and TRBJ1-6 gives the whole variable domain DAGVTQSPTHLIKTRGQQVTLRCSPISGHKSVSWYQQVLGQGPQFIFQYYEKEERGRGNFPDRFSARQFPNYSSELNVNALLLGDSALYLCASSQPEGGGYNSPLHFGNGTRLTVT.

The V and J genes are TRBV5-5 and TRBJ1-1; possible D gene TRBD1, 5 bases. The CDR3 runs 15 residues. Germline CDR1 and CDR2: SGHKS and YYEKEE (reference sequence). V shed 2 bases and J shed 1 base, with 12 bases lying between them. The DNA for the CDR3 is TGTGCCAGCAGCTTACCAACAGGCCGGAACACTGAAGCTTTCTTT. Amino acids: CASSLPTGRNTEAFF.

In this sample, this clone turned up once. This chain connects TRBV5-1 to TRBJ2-3; TRBD2 matches at 9 bases. Per germline, CDR1 SGHRS and CDR2 YFSETQ. V shed 4 bases and J 2 bases; nucleotides not matched to a gene: 8. The CDR3 is made up of 16 amino acids. The CDR3 DNA reads TGCGCCAGCAGCCGGGAGCGGGGGGCGTTCACAGATACGCAGTATTTT. It is translated as CASSRERGAFTDTQYF.

This clone showed up many times. The genes are TRBV27 and TRBJ1-1; 9 bases are a match to TRBD1. V shed 4 bases and J 3 bases; nucleotides not matched to a gene: 0. CDR1 MNHEY and CDR2 SMNVEV come from the germline V gene (reference sequence). CDR3 length: 13 amino acids. Here the CDR3 DNA reads TGTGCCAGCAGTTGGACAGGGGACACTGAAGCTTTCTTT. It yields the protein CASSWTGDTEAFF.

CDR3 nucleotides: TGTGCCAGCAGCCAACACAGAAATTCACCCCTCCACTTT. As protein: CASSQHRNSPLHF. V is TRBV3-1 (or the pseudogene TRBV3-2) and J is TRBJ1-6; D remains ambiguous. Germline values: CDR1 LGHDT, CDR2 YNNKEL (reference sequence). V was cut by 2 bases and J by 7 bases, with 6 bases left in between. The CDR3 has 13 residues.

Written as DNA, the CDR3 is TGTGCCAGCAGCCACTCGGATACGCAGTATTTT. It codes for CASSHSDTQYF. The V gene is TRBV14, the J gene TRBJ2-3; D unresolved. Trimming cost V 3 bases and J 6 bases, with 4 bases left between them. CDR1 and CDR2 (germline): SGHDN, FVKESK. This CDR3 contains 11 residues.